What follows describes a single T cell receptor (beta chain). This sample includes further DNA sequences coding for the same CDR3. These data belong to a study of blood T cell repertoires in COVID-19. Germline-derived CDR1 and CDR2 are LGHNA and YSLEER. The V segment lost 4 bases and the J segment 2 bases; nucleotides outside the gene matches: 4. The CDR3 extends over 15 amino acids. Assay: immunoSEQ multiplex PCR; the TCRdb copy retains only in-frame clones and omits some. Of 110,000 to 150,000 clones listed, around three quarters were seen once; the top ten hold approximately 4%. This sequence originates from a man aged 55-75 years with acute or convalescent COVID-19. Sequencing used peripheral blood. The chain joins TRBV4-3 to TRBJ2-7, with 11 nucleotides matching TRBD1. The CDR3 DNA follows: TGCGCCAGCAGCCGAGGGACAGGGGGTACCTACGAGCAGTACTTC. Residues: CASSRGTGGTYEQYF.